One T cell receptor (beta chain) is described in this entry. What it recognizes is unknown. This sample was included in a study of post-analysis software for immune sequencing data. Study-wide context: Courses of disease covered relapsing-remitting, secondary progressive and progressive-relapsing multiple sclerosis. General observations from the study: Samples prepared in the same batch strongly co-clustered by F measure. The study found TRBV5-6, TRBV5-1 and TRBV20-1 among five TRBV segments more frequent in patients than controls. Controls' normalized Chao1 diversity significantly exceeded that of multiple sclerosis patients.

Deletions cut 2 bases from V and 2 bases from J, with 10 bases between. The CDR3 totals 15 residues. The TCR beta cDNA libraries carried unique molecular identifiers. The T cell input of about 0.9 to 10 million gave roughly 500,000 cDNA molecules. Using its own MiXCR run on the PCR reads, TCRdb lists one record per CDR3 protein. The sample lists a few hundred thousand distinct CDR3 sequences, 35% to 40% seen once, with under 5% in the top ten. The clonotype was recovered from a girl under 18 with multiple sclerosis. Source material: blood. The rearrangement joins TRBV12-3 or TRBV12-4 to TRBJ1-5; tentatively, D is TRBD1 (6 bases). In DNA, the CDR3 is TGTGCCAGCAGTTTACCCAGGGGAGGCAATCAGCCCCAGCATTTT. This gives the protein CASSLPRGGNQPQHF.